Each of the 13 T cell receptor beta chains below was sequenced from the same sample in a study of T-cell memory formation after mild COVID-19. TCRdb reprocessed the 5' RACE reads with MiXCR, giving one entry per CDR3 protein. Of hundreds of thousands of distinct CDR3 sequences in the sample, about 22% were seen once. Sequencing was carried out using PBMCs or a T cell subset sorted from them (not recorded which). These receptors all stem from an adult woman who had mild COVID-19 (a few samples of this study predate the infection). Cell type and time point are not known.

The J gene is TRBJ1-5, the V gene TRBV27; D possibly corresponds to TRBD1 (6 bases). Deletions cut 6 bases from V and 3 bases from J, with 15 bases between. CDR1 is MNHEY, CDR2 SMNVEV, per germline (reference sequence). CDR3 length equals 15 residues. The CDR3 DNA sequence: TGTGCCAGCAGGCCCGGGGGGGCATACAATCAGCCCCAGCATTTT. Encoded protein: CASRPGGAYNQPQHF.

V gene TRBV10-3 combines with J gene TRBJ2-5; 11 nucleotides match TRBD2. V was pared by 3 bases and J by 3 bases, with 9 bases of the junction left unmatched. Germline CDR1 ENHRY, CDR2 SYGVKD. The CDR3 contains 17 residues. CDR3 loop: CAISDIGLAGGKETQYF. CDR3 nucleotides: TGTGCCATCAGTGATATCGGTCTAGCGGGGGGAAAAGAGACCCAGTACTTC.

The rearrangement joins TRBV4-3 to TRBJ2-1, with D perhaps TRBD2 (6 bases). The CDR3 loop spans 18 amino acids. Germline-derived CDR1 and CDR2 are LGHNA and YSLEER. Trimming removed 4 bases at V and 1 base at J, with 20 bases between. The CDR3 reads CASSRERNGAGSYNEQFF. CDR3 DNA sequence: TGCGCCAGCAGCCGAGAGAGGAATGGGGCGGGGTCCTACAATGAGCAGTTCTTC.

This clonotype was detected only a few times. This may stem from a read error, because a much larger clone lies one nucleotide away. This chain connects TRBV5-1 to TRBJ1-1; 8 bases are shared with TRBD1. This CDR3 has 14 residues. V trimming: 4 bases; J trimming: 0 bases; junction bases outside the gene matches: 2. Per germline, CDR1 SGHRS and CDR2 YFSETQ. The CDR3 spells CASSRTGMNTEAFF. In nucleotides, the CDR3 is TGCGCCAGCAGCAGGACAGGGATGAACACTGAAGCTTTCTTT. Based on the CDR3 plus reference TRBV5-1 and TRBJ1-1, the full variable domain is KAGVTQTPRYLIKTRGQQVTLSCSPISGHRSVSWYQQTPGQGLQFLFEYFSETQRNKGNFPGRFSGRQFSNSRSEMNVSTLELGDSALYLCASSRTGMNTEAFFGQGTRLTVV.

This clonotype was counted at least ten times. This rearrangement joins TRBV6-4 to TRBJ2-2; D is undetermined. V was pared by 6 bases and J by 3 bases, with 17 bases between. The CDR3 covers 16 residues. Per the germline V gene, CDR1 is MRHNA and CDR2 is SNTAGT. The CDR3 loop is CASSSSRDGYTGELFF. The CDR3 DNA follows: TGTGCCAGCAGCTCAAGCCGAGATGGGTACACCGGGGAGCTGTTTTTT.

This clonotype was recorded a few times. J is TRBJ2-7 and V is TRBV30; 7 bases are shared with TRBD1. CDR3 length: 15 residues. Germline-derived CDR1 and CDR2 are GTSNPN and SVGIG (reference sequence). J gave up 1 base and V 4 bases, and 10 bases lay outside the gene matches. The CDR3 region has the DNA TGTGCCTGGACCAGAACGGGACAGATATCCTACGAGCAGTACTTC. Its translation is CAWTRTGQISYEQYF.

CDR3 residues: CSASLAGSYEQYF. CDR3 in DNA: TGCAGTGCTAGCCTAGCCGGGAGCTACGAGCAGTACTTC. The rearrangement uses TRBV20-1 and TRBJ2-7; TRBD2 might be the D (6 bases). Germline-derived CDR1 and CDR2 are DFQATT and SNEGSKA (reference sequence). The germline V and J ends were trimmed by 3 bases and 3 bases, with 12 bases remaining between them. This CDR3 is built from 13 residues.

The V gene is TRBV11-3, the J gene TRBJ2-1; weak D call: TRBD1 (5 bases). The CDR3 loop spans 14 amino acids. V lost 0 bases, J lost 5 bases, and 8 bases lay in between. Per germline, CDR1 SGHNT and CDR2 YENEEA. CDR3 protein: CASSLDNRHNEQFF. The CDR3 DNA follows: TGTGCCAGCAGCTTAGATAACAGGCACAATGAGCAGTTCTTC. Using reference TRBV11-3 and TRBJ2-1 for the parts outside the CDR3, the full variable domain is EAGVVQSPRYKIIEKKQPVAFWCNPISGHNTLYWYLQNLGQGPELLIRYENEEAVDDSQLPKDRFSAERLKGVDSTLKIQPAELGDSAVYLCASSLDNRHNEQFFGPGTRLTVL.

In this sample, this clonotype turned up a few times. V is TRBV7-8 and J is TRBJ1-1, with TRBD1 as a possible D gene (6 bases). CDR1 is SGHVS, CDR2 FQNEAQ, per germline. The V gene lost 1 base and the J gene lost 3 bases, with 15 bases spanning the gap. The CDR3 loop spans 16 amino acids. The CDR3 here is CASSLVWGAWDTEAFF. CDR3 sequence (DNA): TGTGCCAGCAGCTTAGTCTGGGGGGCCTGGGACACTGAAGCTTTCTTT. The variable domain in full, with the rest retrieved from reference TRBV7-8 and TRBJ1-1, is GAGVSQSPRYKVAKRGQDVALRCDPISGHVSLFWYQQALGQGPEFLTYFQNEAQLDKSGLPSDRFFAERPEGSVSTLKIQRTQQEDSAVYLCASSLVWGAWDTEAFFGQGTRLTVV.

CDR3 DNA: TGTGCCACCAGCAGGACTAATCGGGGGGGCGGAAGCACAGATACGCAGTATTTT. Encoded protein: CATSRTNRGGGSTDTQYF. The V gene is TRBV15, the J gene TRBJ2-3, with 8 bases that match TRBD2. The CDR3 contains 18 residues. Looked up from germline, CDR1 is LNHNV and CDR2 is YYDKDF (reference sequence). Trimming removed 3 bases from V and 0 bases from J; junction bases left unmatched: 11. The variable domain in full, completed from reference TRBV15 and TRBJ2-3, reads DAMVIQNPRYQVTQFGKPVTLSCSQTLNHNVMYWYQQKSSQAPKLLFHYYDKDFNNEADTPDNFQSRRPNTSFCFLDIRSPGLGDTAMYLCATSRTNRGGGSTDTQYFGPGTRLTVL.

The rearrangement joins TRBV5-1 to TRBJ2-5; 13 nucleotides line up with TRBD2. With V trimmed by 4 bases and J by 2 bases, 5 bases remained unmatched. CDR1 SGHRS and CDR2 YFSETQ come from the germline V gene. The CDR3 loop spans 16 amino acids. The CDR3 sequence: CASSPGLAGTQETQYF. CDR3 nucleotides: TGCGCCAGCAGCCCGGGACTAGCGGGGACACAAGAGACCCAGTACTTC.

This clonotype has a handful of counts. The chain has TRBV9 and TRBJ1-1, with 7 bases fitting TRBD1. Unmatched junction bases numbered 3, after V lost 1 base and J lost 0 bases. Per germline, CDR1 SGDLS and CDR2 YYNGEE. The CDR3 contains 15 residues. CDR3 amino acids: CASSVLDRVNTEAFF. For the CDR3, the DNA is TGTGCCAGCAGCGTACTAGACAGGGTGAACACTGAAGCTTTCTTT.

This clonotype turned up a few times. The chain carries TRBV20-1 and TRBJ2-7, with D possibly matching TRBD2 (6 bases). CDR3 length: 15 residues. The V gene lost 3 bases and the J gene lost 0 bases, with 15 bases spanning the gap. The germline V gene encodes CDR1 DFQATT and CDR2 SNEGSKA (reference sequence). In DNA, the CDR3 is TGCAGTGCTAGGCAGAGAGGACTACTCTCCTACGAGCAGTACTTC. As protein: CSARQRGLLSYEQYF.